These 2 T cell receptor beta chains came from one sample sequenced in a study of blood T cell repertoires in COVID-19. Method: immunoSEQ multiplex PCR; TCRdb's copy keeps in-frame clones and lacks some. Among about 130,000 clones, less than 85% were seen once, and the ten largest hold roughly an eighth. Sequencing input: peripheral blood. The receptors come from an older woman with acute or convalescent COVID-19.

The chain uses TRBV7-8 and TRBJ2-5; D perhaps matches TRBD2 (6 bases). From germline, CDR1 is SGHVS and CDR2 FQNEAQ. This CDR3 is 17 amino acids long. V was pared by 2 bases and J by 3 bases, with 19 bases between. DNA of the CDR3: TGTGCCAGCAGCTTAAGGTCGGTTTCGGCTAGCGAAGAGACCCAGTACTTC. It is translated as CASSLRSVSASEETQYF.

The rearrangement links TRBV18 to TRBJ2-1, with 9 bases matching TRBD2. Germline-derived CDR1 and CDR2 are KGHSH and LQKENI. This CDR3 is built from 17 residues. Trimming removed 3 bases from V and 5 bases from J; junction bases left unmatched: 11. The CDR3 DNA reads as TGTGCCAGCTCACCCAGGGGTCAGCGGGGGGCACACAATGAGCAGTTCTTC. It is translated as CASSPRGQRGAHNEQFF.